The sequence of this TCR beta chain was determined in a study of molecular identifiers for immune sequencing clone quantification. Study context: RNA, taken in replicates from approximately 20,000 or 100,000 naive CD8 cells, was split five ways, with four sequenced.

Study-level points and caveats: Whereas naive cells kept under 1% of molecules in clones above 20 RNA copies, such clones held over 98% in effectors.

Sorting defined naive CD8 T cells as CD8+CD4-CCR7+CD45RA+. Germline V gene data show CDR1 as MNHEY and CDR2 as SMNVEV (reference sequence). This CDR3 has 14 amino acids. V shed 5 bases and J shed 2 bases, with 11 bases lying between them. Regarding this clonotype: Its antigen remains unidentified. A much larger clone differs by one base, so this may be a read error.

TCRdb itself ran the PCR reads through MiXCR, one entry per CDR3 protein. The top ten clones hold under 0.8% of a sample with approximately 550,000 distinct CDR3 sequences, about 25% of them seen once. The source is a human donor in good health. Some libraries in this study had Jurkat cell RNA spiked in. The V and J genes are TRBV27 and TRBJ2-3; D is tentatively TRBD1 or TRBD2 (5 bases each). Specimen: naive CD8+ T cells from blood, with Jurkat cell RNA spiked in. Subset here: FACS-sorted CD8+CD4-CCR7+CD45RA+ naive T cells. The CDR3 nucleotides are TGTGCCAGCAGTAACGGGGCCCCCACAGATACGCAGTATTTT. This translates into CASSNGAPTDTQYF.